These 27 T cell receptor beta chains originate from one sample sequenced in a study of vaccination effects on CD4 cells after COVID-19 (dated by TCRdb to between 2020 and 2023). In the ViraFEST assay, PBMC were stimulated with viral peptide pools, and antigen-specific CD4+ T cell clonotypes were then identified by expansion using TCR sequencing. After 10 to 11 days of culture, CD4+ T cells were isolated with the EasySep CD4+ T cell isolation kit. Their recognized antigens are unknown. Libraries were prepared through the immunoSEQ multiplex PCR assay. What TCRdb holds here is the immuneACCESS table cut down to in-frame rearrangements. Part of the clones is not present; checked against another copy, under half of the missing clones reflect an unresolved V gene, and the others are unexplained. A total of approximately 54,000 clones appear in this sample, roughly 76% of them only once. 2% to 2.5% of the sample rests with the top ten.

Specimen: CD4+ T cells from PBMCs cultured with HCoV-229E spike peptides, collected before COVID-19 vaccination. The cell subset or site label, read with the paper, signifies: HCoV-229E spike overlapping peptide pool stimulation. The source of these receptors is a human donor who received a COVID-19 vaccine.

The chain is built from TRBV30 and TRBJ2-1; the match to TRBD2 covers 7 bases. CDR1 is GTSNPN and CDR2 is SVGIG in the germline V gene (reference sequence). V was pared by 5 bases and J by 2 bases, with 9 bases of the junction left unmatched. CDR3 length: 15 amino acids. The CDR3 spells CAWDHRGGAYNEQFF. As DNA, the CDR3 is TGTGCCTGGGACCATCGTGGGGGGGCCTACAATGAGCAGTTCTTC. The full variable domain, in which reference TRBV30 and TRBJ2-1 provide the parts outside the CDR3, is SQTIHQWPATLVQPVGSPLSLECTVEGTSNPNLYWYRQAAGRGLQLLFYSVGIGQISSEVPQNLSASRPQDRQFILSSKKLLLSDSGFYLCAWDHRGGAYNEQFFGPGTRLTVL.

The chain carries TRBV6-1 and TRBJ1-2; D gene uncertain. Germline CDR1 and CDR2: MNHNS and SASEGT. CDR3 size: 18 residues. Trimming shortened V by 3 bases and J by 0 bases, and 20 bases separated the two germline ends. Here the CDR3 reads CASSDPRVGPGANYGYTF. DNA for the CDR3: TGTGCCAGCAGTGACCCGAGGGTAGGTCCCGGGGCTAACTATGGCTACACCTTC.

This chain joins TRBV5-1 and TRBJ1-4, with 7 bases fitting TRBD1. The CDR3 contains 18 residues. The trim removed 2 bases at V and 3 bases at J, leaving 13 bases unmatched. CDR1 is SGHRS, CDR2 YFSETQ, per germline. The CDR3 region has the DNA TGCGCCAGCAGCTTAGGAGGGGGCGCATCCGGTTCTAATGAAAAACTGTTTTTT. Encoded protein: CASSLGGGASGSNEKLFF.

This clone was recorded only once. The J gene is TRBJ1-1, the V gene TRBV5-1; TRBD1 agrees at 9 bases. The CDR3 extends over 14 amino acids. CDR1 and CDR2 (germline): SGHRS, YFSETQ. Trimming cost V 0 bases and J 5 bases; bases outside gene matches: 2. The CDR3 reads CASSLETGGTEAFF. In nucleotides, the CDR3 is TGCGCCAGCAGCTTGGAGACAGGGGGGACTGAAGCTTTCTTT.

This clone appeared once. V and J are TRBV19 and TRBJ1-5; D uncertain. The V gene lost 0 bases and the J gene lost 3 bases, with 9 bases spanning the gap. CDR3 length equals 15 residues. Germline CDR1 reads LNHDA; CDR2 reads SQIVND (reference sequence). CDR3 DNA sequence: TGTGCCAGTAGTATAGACGGAGACGACAATCAGCCCCAGCATTTT. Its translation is CASSIDGDDNQPQHF.

In DNA form, the CDR3 reads TGTGCCAGCAGATCCGACGCCAGCATTAACACTGAAGCTTTCTTT. It yields the protein CASRSDASINTEAFF. V and J are TRBV27 and TRBJ1-1; D gene unclear. Trimming took 6 bases from V and 2 from J, leaving 16 bases between them. This CDR3 spans 15 amino acids. Germline V gene sequence: CDR1 MNHEY, CDR2 SMNVEV (reference sequence).

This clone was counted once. For the CDR3, the DNA is TGTGCCTTTAGGGTTGGGGGGGGTCCCCTTGAATACGAGCAGTACGTC. Its translation is CAFRVGGGPLEYEQYV. V gene TRBV5-6 combines with J gene TRBJ2-7; 7 bases match TRBD2. Germline trimming cut 10 bases from V and 4 bases from J; bases unmatched to any gene: 20. The length of the CDR3 is 16 residues. Germline V CDR1 and CDR2: SGHDT, YYEEEE.

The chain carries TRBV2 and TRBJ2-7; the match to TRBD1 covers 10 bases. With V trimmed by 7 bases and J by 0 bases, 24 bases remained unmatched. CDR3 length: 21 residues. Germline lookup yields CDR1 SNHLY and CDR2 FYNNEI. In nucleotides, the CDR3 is TGTGCCAGCACCCCCAATCGGAGCCGGGACAGGGGATCGGTGGACTCCTACGAGCAGTACGTC. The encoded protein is CASTPNRSRDRGSVDSYEQYV.

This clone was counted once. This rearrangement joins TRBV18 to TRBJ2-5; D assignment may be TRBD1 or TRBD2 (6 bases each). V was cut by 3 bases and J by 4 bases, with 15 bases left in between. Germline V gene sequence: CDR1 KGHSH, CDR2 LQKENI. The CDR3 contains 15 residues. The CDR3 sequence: CASSPSPGAGETQYF. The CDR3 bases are TGTGCCAGCTCACCTAGTCCGGGGGCGGGAGAGACCCAGTACTTC.

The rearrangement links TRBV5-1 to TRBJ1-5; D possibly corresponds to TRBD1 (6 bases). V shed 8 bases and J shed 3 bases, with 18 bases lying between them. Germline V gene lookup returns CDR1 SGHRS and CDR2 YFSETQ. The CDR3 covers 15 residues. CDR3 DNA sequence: TGCGCCAGTACGCTCTCGGGGGGCAACAATCAGCCCCAGCATTTT. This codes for CASTLSGGNNQPQHF.

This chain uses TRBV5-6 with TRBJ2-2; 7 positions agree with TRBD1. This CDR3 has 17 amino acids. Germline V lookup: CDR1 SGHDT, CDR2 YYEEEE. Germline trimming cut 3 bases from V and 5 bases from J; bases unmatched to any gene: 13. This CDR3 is CASSSSFRQGTTGELFF. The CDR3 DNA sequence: TGTGCCAGCAGCTCTTCTTTCCGACAGGGAACGACCGGGGAGCTGTTTTTT.

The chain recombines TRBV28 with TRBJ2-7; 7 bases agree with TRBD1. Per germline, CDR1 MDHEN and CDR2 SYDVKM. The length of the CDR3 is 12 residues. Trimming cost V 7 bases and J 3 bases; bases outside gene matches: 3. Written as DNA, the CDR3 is TGTGCCAGCACCGCAGGGGGCTACGAGCAGTACGTC. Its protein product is CASTAGGYEQYV.

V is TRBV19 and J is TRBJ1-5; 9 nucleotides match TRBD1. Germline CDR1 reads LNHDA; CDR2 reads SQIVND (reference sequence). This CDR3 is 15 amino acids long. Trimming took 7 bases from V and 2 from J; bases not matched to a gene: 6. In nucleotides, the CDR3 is TGTGCCAGTAACAGGGGGCAGCAGGGCAATCAGCCCCAGCATTTT. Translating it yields CASNRGQQGNQPQHF.

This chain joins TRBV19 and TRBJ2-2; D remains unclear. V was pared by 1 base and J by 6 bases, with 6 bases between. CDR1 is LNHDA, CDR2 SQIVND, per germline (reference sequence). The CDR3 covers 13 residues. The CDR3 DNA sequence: TGTGCCAGTAGTATAGGCCTCTCCGGGGAGCTGTTTTTT. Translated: CASSIGLSGELFF.

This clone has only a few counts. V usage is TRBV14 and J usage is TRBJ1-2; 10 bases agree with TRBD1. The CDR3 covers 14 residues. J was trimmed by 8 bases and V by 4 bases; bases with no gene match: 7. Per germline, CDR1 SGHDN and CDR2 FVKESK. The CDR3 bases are TGTGCCAGCAGCCCGGGACAGGGGCTGGTCGGCTACACCTTC. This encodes CASSPGQGLVGYTF.

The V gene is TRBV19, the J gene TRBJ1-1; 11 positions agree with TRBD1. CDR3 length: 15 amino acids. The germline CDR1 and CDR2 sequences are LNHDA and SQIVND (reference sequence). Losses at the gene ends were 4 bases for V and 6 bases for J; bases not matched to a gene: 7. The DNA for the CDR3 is TGTGCCAGTAGTACCCCCCCGGGACAGGGGGCTGAAGCTTTCTTT. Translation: CASSTPPGQGAEAFF.

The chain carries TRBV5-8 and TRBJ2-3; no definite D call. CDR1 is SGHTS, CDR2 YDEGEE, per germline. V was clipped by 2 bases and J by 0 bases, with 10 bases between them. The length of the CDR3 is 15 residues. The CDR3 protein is CASSFGTTSTDTQYF. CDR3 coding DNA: TGTGCCAGCAGCTTCGGAACCACTAGCACAGATACGCAGTATTTT.

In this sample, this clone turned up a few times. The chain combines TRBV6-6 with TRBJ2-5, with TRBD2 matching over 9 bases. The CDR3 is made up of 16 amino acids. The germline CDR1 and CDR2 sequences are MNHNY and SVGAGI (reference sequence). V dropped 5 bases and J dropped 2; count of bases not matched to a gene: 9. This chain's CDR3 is CASSRRVAGVQETQYF. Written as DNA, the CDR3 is TGTGCCAGCAGTCGCAGAGTAGCGGGGGTACAAGAGACCCAGTACTTC.

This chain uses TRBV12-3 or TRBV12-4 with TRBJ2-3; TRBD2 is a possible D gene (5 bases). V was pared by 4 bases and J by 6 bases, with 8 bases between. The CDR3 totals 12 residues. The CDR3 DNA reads TGTGCCAGCAGTTCCCCGGGGGATACGCAGTATTTT. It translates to CASSSPGDTQYF.

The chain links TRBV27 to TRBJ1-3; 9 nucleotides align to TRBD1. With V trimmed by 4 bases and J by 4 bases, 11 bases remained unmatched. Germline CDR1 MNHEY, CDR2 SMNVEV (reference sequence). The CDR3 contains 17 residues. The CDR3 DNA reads TGTGCCAGCAGTTCGGGGACAGGGCCTCTAGAAGGAAACACCATATATTTT. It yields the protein CASSSGTGPLEGNTIYF.

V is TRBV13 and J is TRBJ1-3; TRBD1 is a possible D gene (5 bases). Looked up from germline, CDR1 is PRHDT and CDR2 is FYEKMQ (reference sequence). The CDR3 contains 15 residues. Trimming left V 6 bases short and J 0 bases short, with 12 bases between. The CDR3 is CASRTWGDSGNTIYF. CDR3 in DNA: TGTGCCAGCAGGACCTGGGGGGACTCTGGAAACACCATATATTTT. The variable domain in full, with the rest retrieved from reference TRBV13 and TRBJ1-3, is AAGVIQSPRHLIKEKRETATLKCYPIPRHDTVYWYQQGPGQDPQFLISFYEKMQSDKGSIPDRFSAQQFSDYHSELNMSSLELGDSALYFCASRTWGDSGNTIYFGEGSWLTVV.

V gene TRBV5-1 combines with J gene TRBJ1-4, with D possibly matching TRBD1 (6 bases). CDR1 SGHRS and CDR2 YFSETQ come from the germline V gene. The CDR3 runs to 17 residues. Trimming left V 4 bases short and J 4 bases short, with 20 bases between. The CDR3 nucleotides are TGCGCCAGCAGCGCCACACCCAGGGGCGTCGGTAATGAAAAACTGTTTTTT. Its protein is CASSATPRGVGNEKLFF.

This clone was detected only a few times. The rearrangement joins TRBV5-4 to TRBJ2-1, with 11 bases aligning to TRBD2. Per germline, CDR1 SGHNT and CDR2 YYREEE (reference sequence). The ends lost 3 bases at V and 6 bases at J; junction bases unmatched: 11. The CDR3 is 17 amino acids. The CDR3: CASSSLAGGPLSNEQFF. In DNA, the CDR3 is TGTGCCAGCAGCTCCTTAGCGGGGGGGCCCTTGTCCAATGAGCAGTTCTTC. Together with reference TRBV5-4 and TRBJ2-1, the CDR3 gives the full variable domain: ETGVTQSPTHLIKTRGQQVTLRCSSQSGHNTVSWYQQALGQGPQFIFQYYREEENGRGNFPPRFSGLQFPNYSSELNVNALELDDSALYLCASSSLAGGPLSNEQFFGPGTRLTVL.

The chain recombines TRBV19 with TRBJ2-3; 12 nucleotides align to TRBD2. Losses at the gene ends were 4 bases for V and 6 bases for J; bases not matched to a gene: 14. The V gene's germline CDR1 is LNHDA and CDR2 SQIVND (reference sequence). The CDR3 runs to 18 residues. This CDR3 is CASSTSSSGTSGPDTQYF. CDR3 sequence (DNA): TGTGCCAGTAGTACATCTAGCTCCGGGACTAGCGGGCCCGATACGCAGTATTTT.

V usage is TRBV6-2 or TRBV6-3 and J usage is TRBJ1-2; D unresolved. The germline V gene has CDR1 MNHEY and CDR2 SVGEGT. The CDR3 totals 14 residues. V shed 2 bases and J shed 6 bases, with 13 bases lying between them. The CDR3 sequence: CASSYLDRSDGYTF. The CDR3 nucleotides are TGTGCCAGCAGTTACCTCGACCGTTCCGATGGCTACACCTTC.

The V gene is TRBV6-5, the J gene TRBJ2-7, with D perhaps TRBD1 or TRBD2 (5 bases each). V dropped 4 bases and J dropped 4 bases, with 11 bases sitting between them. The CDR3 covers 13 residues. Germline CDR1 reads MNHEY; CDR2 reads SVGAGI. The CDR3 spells CASSWDQGYEQYV. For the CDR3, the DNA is TGTGCCAGCAGTTGGGACCAAGGGTACGAGCAGTACGTC.

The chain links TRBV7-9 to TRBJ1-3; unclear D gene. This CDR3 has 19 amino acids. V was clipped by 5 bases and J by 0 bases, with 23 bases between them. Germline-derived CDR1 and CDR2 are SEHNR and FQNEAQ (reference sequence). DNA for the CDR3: TGTGCCAGCAGCCCCACTCAGCCGATTACTATTAGCTCTGGAAACACCATATATTTT. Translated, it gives CASSPTQPITISSGNTIYF.